This record concerns one T cell receptor (beta chain) sequence. These data belong to a study of blood T cell repertoires in COVID-19. The overall study: The United States, Italy and Spain supplied acute and convalescent COVID-19 samples. From T cells, B-cell-depleted T cells, or PBMCs came the material, which was cDNA or gDNA.

The V end lost 3 bases, the J end lost 4 bases, and 7 bases lay between the germline ends. Germline CDR1 SGHRS, CDR2 YFSETQ. The CDR3 runs to 13 residues. In the authors' methods: Amplification with reference gene primers provided the estimates of nucleated cell counts. The method was immunoSEQ multiplex PCR; TCRdb's version includes in-frame clones alone and lacks a portion of them. V, J and clone size are those of that table, while D and trimming were read from the DNA. Seen here are about 130,000 clones, roughly three quarters observed once, and the top ten hold around 1.8%. The sequencing input was peripheral blood. The receptor's source is a woman in her 70s with acute or convalescent COVID-19. The chain is built from TRBV5-1 and TRBJ2-2, with D perhaps matching TRBD1 (6 bases). DNA of the CDR3: TGCGCCAGCAGCTGGACAGTCACCGGGGAGCTGTTTTTT. This sequence encodes CASSWTVTGELFF. The full variable domain, completed using reference TRBV5-1 and TRBJ2-2, is KAGVTQTPRYLIKTRGQQVTLSCSPISGHRSVSWYQQTPGQGLQFLFEYFSETQRNKGNFPGRFSGRQFSNSRSEMNVSTLELGDSALYLCASSWTVTGELFFGEGSRLTVL.